This TCR beta chain stems from a study of shared clonotypes between healthy human individuals. Some clones are missing from TCRdb's copy, which holds only in-frame ones; the method was immunoSEQ multiplex PCR. The sample contains some 2,000,000 clones, about 95% of which appear only once. With regard to this clone: Its matching antigen is unknown. Within the sample, other DNA sequences also encode this same CDR3.

Looked up from germline, CDR1 is MGHRA and CDR2 is YSYEKL. The CDR3 is 13 residues long. V was pared by 1 base and J by 4 bases, with 8 bases between. Points from the study as a whole: Unshared clonotypes carried lower generation probabilities than those common to all four donors. Incomplete sequencing of sorted subsets was indicated by rarefaction despite large depth.

Terminally differentiated effector memory CD45RA+ cells were excluded by CCR7 positive selection of CD45RO-negative cells. The study enrolled healthy HIV-negative adults without recent acute infections or vaccinations as donors. The clonotype comes from a man between 18 and 35 years old in good health. The sequencing input was naive CD8+ T cells sorted from blood. The chain is built from TRBV4-1 and TRBJ2-7, with D uncertain. CDR3 nucleotide sequence: TGCGCCAGCAGCCAAGGGCCCCGGTACGAGCAGTACTTC. Translating gives CASSQGPRYEQYF.